Listed below are T cell receptor beta chains from one sample, sequenced in a study of blood T cell repertoires in COVID-19. Clones were sequenced by immunoSEQ multiplex PCR, and TCRdb holds only the in-frame ones, with some missing. The sample includes 430,000 or so clones, roughly 90% of them seen just once. The sequenced sample was peripheral blood. The receptors here all came from a man aged 18 to 29 with COVID-19, enrolled during active disease. CDR3s include the opening cysteine and the closing phenylalanine or tryptophan. D genes are given only for firm matches. Clone size, where shown, is once, few, many, or a class for clones that have expanded.

TRBV7-8	TRBD1	few	TRBJ1-6	CASSLEPGGESPLHF	TGTGCCAGCAGCTTAGAACCAGGGGGAGAATCACCCCTCCACTTT
TRBV5-1	.	.	TRBJ2-1	CASSFAGANEQFF	TGCGCCAGCAGCTTTGCAGGGGCAAATGAGCAGTTCTTC
TRBV19	TRBD1	.	TRBJ1-5	CASRDRAGNQPQHF	TGTGCCAGTAGAGACAGGGCAGGCAATCAGCCCCAGCATTTT
TRBV15	TRBD2	few	TRBJ2-7	CATSRVIGGDEQYF	TGTGCCACCAGCAGAGTCATCGGGGGGGACGAGCAGTACTTC
TRBV3-1/TRBV3-2	.	.	TRBJ1-2	CASSQDLGGYGYTF	TGTGCCAGCAGCCAAGATCTGGGGGGTTATGGCTACACCTTC
TRBV2	TRBD2	.	TRBJ2-7	CASGVRTSSYEQYF	TGTGCCAGCGGAGTCCGGACTAGCTCCTACGAGCAGTACTTC
TRBV5-5	.	.	TRBJ2-3	CASSFIRDTQYF	TGTGCCAGCAGCTTCATCCGGGATACGCAGTATTTT
TRBV2	TRBD2	.	TRBJ2-5	CASGRTSGFQETQYF	TGTGCCAGCGGCCGGACTAGCGGGTTCCAAGAGACCCAGTACTTC
TRBV7-9	.	.	TRBJ2-1	CASSFLSGFEQFF	TGTGCCAGCAGCTTTCTGTCAGGGTTTGAGCAGTTCTTC
TRBV18	.	.	TRBJ2-3	CASSPLAVDTQYF	TGTGCCAGCTCACCTTTAGCGGTAGATACGCAGTATTTT
TRBV7-9	.	.	TRBJ2-2	CASISTSGNGGELFF	TGTGCCAGCATCTCGACGTCCGGGAACGGCGGGGAGCTGTTTTTT
TRBV11-3	TRBD1	.	TRBJ2-5	CASSPGQGEVEETQYF	TGTGCCAGCAGCCCGGGACAGGGAGAGGTAGAAGAGACCCAGTACTTC
TRBV19	TRBD2	.	TRBJ2-3	CASSIVAGGVTDTQYF	TGTGCCAGTAGTATAGTAGCGGGGGGGGTCACAGATACGCAGTATTTT
TRBV11-3	.	.	TRBJ1-3	CASSLGLNSGNTIYF	TGTGCCAGCAGCTTGGGACTCAACTCTGGAAACACCATATATTTT
TRBV30	.	.	TRBJ1-3	CAWSQAGGGNTIYF	TGTGCCTGGAGTCAGGCGGGAGGCGGAAACACCATATATTTT
TRBV5-1	.	.	TRBJ2-7	CASSLNSGSYEQYF	TGCGCCAGCAGCTTGAATTCGGGGTCCTACGAGCAGTACTTC
TRBV12-5	.	.	TRBJ1-5	CASGSSWAQPQHF	TGTGCTAGTGGTTCCTCCTGGGCGCAGCCCCAGCATTTT
TRBV19	.	.	TRBJ1-2	CASSIDLFGDYGYTF	TGTGCCAGTAGTATAGATCTATTCGGGGACTATGGCTACACCTTC